The 12 T cell receptor beta chains presented below share a single source sample, sequenced in a study of blood T cell repertoires in COVID-19. The assay was immunoSEQ multiplex PCR, and TCRdb's table has in-frame clones only and misses some. This sample has some 180,000 clones, with about 85% found just once. Sequenced: peripheral blood. The receptors come from a man aged 60 to 69 with active or convalescent COVID-19.

The chain combines TRBV5-1 with TRBJ2-7; TRBD2 matches 10 bases. Trimming removed 4 bases from V and 1 base from J; junction bases left unmatched: 5. The germline CDR1 and CDR2 sequences are SGHRS and YFSETQ. This CDR3 is built from 15 residues. The CDR3 coding sequence is TGCGCCAGCAGCGTACTAGCGGGGAGATCCTACGAGCAGTACTTC. As protein: CASSVLAGRSYEQYF.

The rearrangement uses TRBV2 and TRBJ1-5; D possibly corresponds to TRBD1 (6 bases). V lost 8 bases to trimming and J lost 0 bases, with 17 bases between them. The length of the CDR3 is 16 residues. Germline lookup yields CDR1 SNHLY and CDR2 FYNNEI. CDR3 sequence: CASSNDRSFSNQPQHF. The CDR3 DNA is TGTGCCAGCTCCAATGACAGGAGCTTTAGCAATCAGCCCCAGCATTTT.

The table lists this clone with a few counts. The gene calls are TRBV4-1 and TRBJ2-2; 10 bases fit TRBD2. CDR3 length: 17 amino acids. J gave up 1 base and V 3 bases, and 5 bases lay outside the gene matches. Germline CDR1 MGHRA, CDR2 YSYEKL. The CDR3 sequence: CASSQARLAGNTGELFF. The CDR3 region has the DNA TGCGCCAGCAGCCAGGCTAGACTAGCGGGGAACACCGGGGAGCTGTTTTTT.

This clone has a handful of counts. This sequence joins TRBV5-1 and TRBJ1-3; D not resolved. The ends were cut back, 0 bases at V and 5 bases at J, with 9 bases in the middle. Germline loops: CDR1 SGHRS, CDR2 YFSETQ. The CDR3 spans 14 residues. The CDR3 region is CASSLESHRNTIYF. In DNA form, the CDR3 reads TGCGCCAGCAGCTTGGAGTCACACCGAAACACCATATATTTT.

The J gene is TRBJ1-5, the V gene TRBV5-1; 7 nucleotides match TRBD1. CDR3 length: 16 amino acids. Per germline, CDR1 SGHRS and CDR2 YFSETQ. With V trimmed by 3 bases and J by 2 bases, 8 bases remained unmatched. As DNA, the CDR3 is TGCGCCAGCAGCTCCGGACAGGCGGAGGGCAATCAGCCCCAGCATTTT. Amino acid sequence: CASSSGQAEGNQPQHF.

This clone was observed once. This sequence joins TRBV21-1 and TRBJ1-1; the table's D call of TRBD1 was not tested on the DNA. TRBV21-1 is labeled a pseudogene. This CDR3 has 17 amino acids. CDR3 DNA sequence: TGTGCCACAGGGGCTAGGGGGCACGGGGTTGAGAACACTGAAGCTTTCTTT. Translation gives CATGARGHGVENTEAFF.

This clone is a singleton in its sample. The V gene is TRBV5-1, the J gene TRBJ2-5, with 10 bases that match TRBD2. In germline, CDR1 is SGHRS, CDR2 YFSETQ. The J segment lost 5 bases and the V segment lost 4 bases, leaving 14 bases of the junction unmatched. This CDR3 contains 17 residues. CDR3: CASSPKLSGGTAETQYF. CDR3 bases: TGCGCCAGCAGCCCGAAACTTAGCGGGGGGACCGCGGAGACCCAGTACTTC.

V usage is TRBV20-1 and J usage is TRBJ2-1, with 7 bases fitting TRBD2. The V and J ends lost 0 bases and 15 bases, in that order; junction bases with no gene match: 5. Germline values: CDR1 DFQATT, CDR2 SNEGSKA (reference sequence). The CDR3 covers 11 residues. The CDR3: CSARDLGGWFF. The CDR3 coding sequence is TGCAGTGCTAGAGATCTGGGGGGGTGGTTCTTC.

The rearrangement links TRBV10-1 to TRBJ1-2; D is uncertain. The CDR3 extends over 13 amino acids. Per the germline V gene, CDR1 is WNHNN and CDR2 is SYGVQD (reference sequence). V shed 3 bases and J shed 5 bases, with 10 bases lying between them. The CDR3 DNA reads TGCGCCAGCAGTGACGGAACACAGTATGGCTACACCTTC. Its translation: CASSDGTQYGYTF.

In this sample, this clone turned up once. The V and J genes are TRBV10-3 and TRBJ2-1; D is undetermined. V lost 0 bases and J lost 8, with 8 bases in between. The CDR3 runs to 13 residues. The germline V gene encodes CDR1 ENHRY and CDR2 SYGVKD. The CDR3 reads CAISESRSHEQFF. CDR3 nucleotides: TGTGCCATCAGTGAGTCCAGGTCCCATGAGCAGTTCTTC.

The chain has TRBV5-1 and TRBJ2-7; weak D call: TRBD2 (6 bases). With 1 base removed from V and 5 bases from J, the gap between germline ends came to 16 bases. Germline V CDR1 and CDR2: SGHRS, YFSETQ. The CDR3 covers 15 residues. The CDR3 reads CASSLSPLRDDEQYF. The CDR3 region has the DNA TGCGCCAGCAGCTTGTCCCCACTGCGGGACGACGAGCAGTACTTC.

This clone was detected only once. V gene TRBV29-1 combines with J gene TRBJ2-7; TRBD2 agrees at 9 bases. Germline V lookup: CDR1 SQVTM, CDR2 ANQGSEA. The CDR3 covers 14 residues. V shed 6 bases, J shed 6 bases, and the junction held 12 bases outside the gene matches. CDR3 coding DNA: TGCAGCGTGGGGACTAGCCCTTCTCGGGGCGAGCAGTACTTC. Its translation is CSVGTSPSRGEQYF.